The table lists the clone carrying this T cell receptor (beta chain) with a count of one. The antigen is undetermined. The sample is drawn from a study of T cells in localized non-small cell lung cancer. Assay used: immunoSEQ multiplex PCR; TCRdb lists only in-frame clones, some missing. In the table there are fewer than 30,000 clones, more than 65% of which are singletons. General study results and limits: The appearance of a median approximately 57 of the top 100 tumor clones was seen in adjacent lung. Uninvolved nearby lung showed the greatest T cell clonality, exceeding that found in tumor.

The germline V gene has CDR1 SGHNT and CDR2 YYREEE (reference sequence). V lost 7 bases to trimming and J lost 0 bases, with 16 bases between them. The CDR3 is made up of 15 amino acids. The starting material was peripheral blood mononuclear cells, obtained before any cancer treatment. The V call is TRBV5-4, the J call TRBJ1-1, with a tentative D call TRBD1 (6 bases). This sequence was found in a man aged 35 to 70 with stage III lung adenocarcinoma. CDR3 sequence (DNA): TGTGCCAGCCGCTCGGCAGGGGCCATGAACACTGAAGCTTTCTTT. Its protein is CASRSAGAMNTEAFF. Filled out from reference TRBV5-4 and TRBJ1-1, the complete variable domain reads ETGVTQSPTHLIKTRGQQVTLRCSSQSGHNTVSWYQQALGQGPQFIFQYYREEENGRGNFPPRFSGLQFPNYSSELNVNALELDDSALYLCASRSAGAMNTEAFFGQGTRLTVV.